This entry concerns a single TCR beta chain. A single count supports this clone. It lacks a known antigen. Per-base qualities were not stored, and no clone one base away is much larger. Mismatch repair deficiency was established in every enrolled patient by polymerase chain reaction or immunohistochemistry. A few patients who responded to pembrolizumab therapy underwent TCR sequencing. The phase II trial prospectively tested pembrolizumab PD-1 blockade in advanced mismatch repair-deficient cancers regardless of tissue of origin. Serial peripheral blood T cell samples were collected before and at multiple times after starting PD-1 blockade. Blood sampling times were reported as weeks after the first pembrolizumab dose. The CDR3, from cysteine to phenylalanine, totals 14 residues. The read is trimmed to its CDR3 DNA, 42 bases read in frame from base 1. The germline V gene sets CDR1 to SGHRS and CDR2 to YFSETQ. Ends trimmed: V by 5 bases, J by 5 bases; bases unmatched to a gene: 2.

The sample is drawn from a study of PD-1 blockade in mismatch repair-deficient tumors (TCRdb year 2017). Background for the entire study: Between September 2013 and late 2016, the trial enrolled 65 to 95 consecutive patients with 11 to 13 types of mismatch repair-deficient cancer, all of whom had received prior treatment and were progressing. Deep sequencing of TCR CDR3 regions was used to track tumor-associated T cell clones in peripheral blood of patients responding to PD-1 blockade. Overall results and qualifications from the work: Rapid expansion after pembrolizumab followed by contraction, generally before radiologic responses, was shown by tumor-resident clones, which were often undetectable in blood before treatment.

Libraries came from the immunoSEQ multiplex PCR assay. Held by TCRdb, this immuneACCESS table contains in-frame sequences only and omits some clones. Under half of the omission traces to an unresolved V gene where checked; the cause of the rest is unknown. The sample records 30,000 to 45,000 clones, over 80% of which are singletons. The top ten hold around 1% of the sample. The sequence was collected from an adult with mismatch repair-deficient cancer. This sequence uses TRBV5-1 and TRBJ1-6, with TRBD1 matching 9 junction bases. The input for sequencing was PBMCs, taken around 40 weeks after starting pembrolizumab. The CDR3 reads CASRGQGDNSPLHF. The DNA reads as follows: TGCGCCAGCAGGGGACAGGGCGATAATTCACCCCTCCACTTT. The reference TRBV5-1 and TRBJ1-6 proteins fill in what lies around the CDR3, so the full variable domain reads KAGVTQTPRYLIKTRGQQVTLSCSPISGHRSVSWYQQTPGQGLQFLFEYFSETQRNKGNFPGRFSGRQFSNSRSEMNVSTLELGDSALYLCASRGQGDNSPLHFGNGTRLTVT.